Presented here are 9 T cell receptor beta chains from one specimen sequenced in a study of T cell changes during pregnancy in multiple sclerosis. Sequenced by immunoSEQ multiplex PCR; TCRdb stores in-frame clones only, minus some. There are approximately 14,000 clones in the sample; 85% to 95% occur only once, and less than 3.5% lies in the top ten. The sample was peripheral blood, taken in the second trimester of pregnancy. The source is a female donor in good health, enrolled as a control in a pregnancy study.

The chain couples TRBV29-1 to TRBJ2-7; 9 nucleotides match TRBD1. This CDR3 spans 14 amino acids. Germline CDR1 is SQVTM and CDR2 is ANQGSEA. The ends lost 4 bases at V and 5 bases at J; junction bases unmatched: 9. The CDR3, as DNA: TGCAGCGTTGCGATTGTGAGACAGGGGGACGAGCAGTACTTC. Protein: CSVAIVRQGDEQYF.

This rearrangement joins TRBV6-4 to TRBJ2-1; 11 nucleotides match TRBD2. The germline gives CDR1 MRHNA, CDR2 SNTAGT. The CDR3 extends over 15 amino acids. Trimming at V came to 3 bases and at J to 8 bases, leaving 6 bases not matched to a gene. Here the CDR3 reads CASSDSSGGSDEQFF. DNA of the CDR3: TGTGCCAGCAGTGATTCTAGCGGGGGGTCCGATGAGCAGTTCTTC.

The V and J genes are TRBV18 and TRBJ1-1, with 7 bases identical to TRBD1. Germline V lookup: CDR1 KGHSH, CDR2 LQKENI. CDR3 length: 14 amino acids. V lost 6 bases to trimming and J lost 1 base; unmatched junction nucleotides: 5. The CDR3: CASSRGTENTEAFF. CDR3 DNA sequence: TGTGCCAGCTCTCGGGGGACAGAGAACACTGAAGCTTTCTTT.

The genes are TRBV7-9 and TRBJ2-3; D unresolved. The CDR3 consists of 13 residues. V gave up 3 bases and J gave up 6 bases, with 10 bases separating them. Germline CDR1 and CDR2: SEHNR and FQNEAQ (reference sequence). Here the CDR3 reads CASSLGSTDTQYF. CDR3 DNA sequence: TGTGCCAGCAGCTTGGGCTCCACTGATACGCAGTATTTT.

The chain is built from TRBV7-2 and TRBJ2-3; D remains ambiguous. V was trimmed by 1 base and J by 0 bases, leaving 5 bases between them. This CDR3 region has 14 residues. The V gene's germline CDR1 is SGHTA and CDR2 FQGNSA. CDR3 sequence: CASSLGLSTDTQYF. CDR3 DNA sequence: TGTGCCAGCAGCTTAGGACTTAGCACAGATACGCAGTATTTT.

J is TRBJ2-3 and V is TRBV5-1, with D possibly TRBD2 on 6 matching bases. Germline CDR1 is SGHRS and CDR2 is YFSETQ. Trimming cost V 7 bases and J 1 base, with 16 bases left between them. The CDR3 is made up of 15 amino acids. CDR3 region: CASFSGTGGTDTQYF. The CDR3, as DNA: TGCGCCAGCTTCTCCGGGACTGGAGGCACAGATACGCAGTATTTT.

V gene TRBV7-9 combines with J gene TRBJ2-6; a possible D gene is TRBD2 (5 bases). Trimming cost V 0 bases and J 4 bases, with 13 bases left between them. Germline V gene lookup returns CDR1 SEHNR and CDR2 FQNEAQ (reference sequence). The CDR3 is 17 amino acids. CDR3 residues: CASSLARGLAGANVLTF. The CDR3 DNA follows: TGTGCCAGCAGCTTAGCTCGGGGTTTGGCGGGGGCCAACGTCCTGACTTTC.

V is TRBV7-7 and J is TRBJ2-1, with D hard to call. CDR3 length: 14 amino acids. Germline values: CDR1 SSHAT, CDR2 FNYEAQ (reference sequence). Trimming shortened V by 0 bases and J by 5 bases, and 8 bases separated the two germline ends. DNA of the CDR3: TGTGCCAGCAGCTTAGCCGGTGTTAACAATGAGCAGTTCTTC. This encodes CASSLAGVNNEQFF.

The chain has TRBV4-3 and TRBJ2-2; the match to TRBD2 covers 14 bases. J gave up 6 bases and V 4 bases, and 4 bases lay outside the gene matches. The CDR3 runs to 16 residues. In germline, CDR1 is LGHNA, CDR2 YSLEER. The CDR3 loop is CASSRGLAGVSGELFF. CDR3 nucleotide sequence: TGCGCCAGCAGCCGGGGACTAGCGGGAGTTTCCGGGGAGCTGTTTTTT.